The 28 T cell receptor beta chains listed next were all sequenced from one sample in a study of CD8+ T cells in alopecia areata (dated by TCRdb to 2017 to 2018). This specimen's time point label, per the study, means: around 4 weeks on oral tofacitinib. The treatment or condition label of this sample denotes: oral pan-JAK inhibitor, 5-10 mg twice daily. Libraries were made using the immunoSEQ multiplex PCR assay. To provide template for TCR sequencing, every sample had RNA extracted and reverse transcribed into cDNA. TCRdb took this table from immuneACCESS and kept in-frame rearrangements with V and J called. Such tables lack part of the clones; where checked against another copy, unresolved V genes explain under half of the gap, and the rest is unexplained. In this sample the table shows around 190,000 clones, around 65% of which occur a single time. Around 4.3% of the sample belongs to the ten largest clones.

Specimen: CD4+ T cells sorted from blood, collected at week 4, from a patient treated with tofacitinib. Source of these receptors: a human donor with alopecia areata.

This chain connects TRBV11-2 to TRBJ2-2; 10 nucleotides align to TRBD2. The CDR3 runs to 17 residues. V lost 5 bases to trimming and J lost 6 bases; unmatched junction nucleotides: 12. Germline CDR1 is SGHAT and CDR2 is FQNNGV. This CDR3 is CASSAQFGAGGPGELFF. The CDR3 DNA is TGTGCCAGCAGCGCCCAATTTGGAGCGGGGGGGCCCGGGGAGCTGTTTTTT.

This clone occurred a few times. This rearrangement joins TRBV2 to TRBJ1-5, with a tentative D call TRBD1 (6 bases). The V gene lost 6 bases and the J gene lost 2 bases, with 8 bases spanning the gap. This CDR3 is 13 amino acids long. The germline V gene encodes CDR1 SNHLY and CDR2 FYNNEI. The CDR3 is CASRNRGNQPQHF. The CDR3 bases are TGTGCCAGCAGAAACAGGGGCAATCAGCCCCAGCATTTT. Full variable domain (remainder filled in from reference TRBV2 and TRBJ1-5): EPEVTQTPSHQVTQMGQEVILRCVPISNHLYFYWYRQILGQKVEFLVSFYNNEISEKSEIFDDQFSVERPDGSNFTLKIRSTKLEDSAMYFCASRNRGNQPQHFGDGTRLSIL.

The J gene is TRBJ1-5, the V gene TRBV4-3; D is unclear. Germline V lookup: CDR1 LGHNA, CDR2 YSLEER. The CDR3 consists of 15 residues. The V gene lost 4 bases and the J gene lost 4 bases, with 14 bases spanning the gap. The CDR3 coding sequence is TGCGCCAGCAGCCCGATGGTATGGGCTAATCAGCCCCAGCATTTT. Protein: CASSPMVWANQPQHF.

V gene TRBV29-1 combines with J gene TRBJ2-5; 8 bases map to TRBD1. With 5 bases clipped from V and 4 bases from J, the junction kept 9 bases outside the gene matches. Germline values: CDR1 SQVTM, CDR2 ANQGSEA. This CDR3 spans 14 amino acids. The CDR3 region is CSVTRGQGGETQYF. The DNA for the CDR3 is TGCAGCGTTACCAGAGGACAGGGAGGAGAGACCCAGTACTTC.

CDR3 DNA: TGTGCCAGCAGCTCTGGTGGGCGGGATGGCTACACCTTC. Its translation is CASSSGGRDGYTF. The V call is TRBV7-2, the J call TRBJ1-2; D unresolved. Looked up from germline, CDR1 is SGHTA and CDR2 is FQGNSA. V lost 4 bases, J lost 6 bases, and 12 bases lay in between. This CDR3 comprises 13 residues.

This clone was counted many times. The chain links TRBV6-6 to TRBJ2-3; D gene unclear. This CDR3 is 13 amino acids long. V lost 4 bases and J 5 bases, leaving 10 bases between the germline ends. Germline CDR1 and CDR2: MNHNY and SVGAGI (reference sequence). This CDR3 is CASSSQPGDTQYF. The CDR3 nucleotides are TGTGCCAGCAGTTCCCAACCTGGAGATACGCAGTATTTT.

The chain combines TRBV27 with TRBJ1-4; unclear D gene. V was clipped by 0 bases and J by 8 bases, with 13 bases between them. Germline V gives CDR1 MNHEY, CDR2 SMNVEV (reference sequence). This CDR3 has 15 amino acids. CDR3 sequence (DNA): TGTGCCAGCAGTTTATCCCCGGGGTTGGAAGAAAAACTGTTTTTT. It encodes CASSLSPGLEEKLFF.

The chain uses TRBV11-2 and TRBJ2-5, with D possibly being TRBD1 (5 bases). The V end lost 2 bases, the J end lost 5 bases, and 9 bases lay between the germline ends. Germline V lookup: CDR1 SGHAT, CDR2 FQNNGV. CDR3 length: 13 residues. CDR3 sequence reads: CASSLPGLETQYF. The CDR3 DNA follows: TGTGCCAGCAGCTTACCAGGGCTGGAGACCCAGTACTTC.

This clone was observed a few times. This sequence joins TRBV30 and TRBJ1-5; D unclear. The V and J ends lost 5 bases and 9 bases respectively, with 17 bases between them. Germline loops: CDR1 GTSNPN, CDR2 SVGIG (reference sequence). The CDR3 runs 13 residues. CDR3 sequence reads: CAWAAREQMPQHF. Written as DNA, the CDR3 is TGTGCCTGGGCAGCCCGGGAGCAAATGCCCCAGCATTTT.

In this sample, this clone turned up once. The V call is TRBV29-1, the J call TRBJ2-1; the match to TRBD1 covers 9 bases. The trim removed 6 bases at V and 0 bases at J, leaving 9 bases unmatched. This CDR3 is built from 16 residues. CDR1 is SQVTM and CDR2 is ANQGSEA in the germline V gene. The CDR3 protein is CSVAPGQGHSYNEQFF. For the CDR3, the DNA is TGCAGCGTCGCACCGGGACAGGGTCACTCCTACAATGAGCAGTTCTTC.

The sample holds one count of this clone. V is TRBV11-3 and J is TRBJ2-5, with 7 bases aligning to TRBD1. V was pared by 6 bases and J by 4 bases, with 5 bases of the junction left unmatched. Germline loops: CDR1 SGHNT, CDR2 YENEEA. This CDR3 is built from 13 residues. DNA for the CDR3: TGTGCCAGCAGTTCCAGACAGGGAGAGACCCAGTACTTC. It yields the protein CASSSRQGETQYF.

The rearrangement uses TRBV4-1 and TRBJ1-5, with TRBD1 matching 7 bases. J lost 2 bases, V lost 4 bases, and 8 bases had no gene match. The germline V gene encodes CDR1 MGHRA and CDR2 YSYEKL. The CDR3 length is 16 residues. CDR3 protein: CASSLEQGGGNQPQHF. The CDR3 DNA is TGCGCCAGCAGCCTAGAGCAGGGGGGCGGCAATCAGCCCCAGCATTTT.

This clone was detected once. The chain recombines TRBV5-6 with TRBJ1-6, with D uncertain. V dropped 6 bases and J dropped 13 bases, with 20 bases sitting between them. Germline V gives CDR1 SGHDT, CDR2 YYEEEE. The CDR3 has 14 amino acids. The CDR3 coding sequence is TGTGCCAGCAAAAGGATATCAGTCGGGCTCCCCCTCCACTTT. It translates to CASKRISVGLPLHF. The full variable domain, rest sourced from reference TRBV5-6 and TRBJ1-6, is DAGVTQSPTHLIKTRGQQVTLRCSPKSGHDTVSWYQQALGQGPQFIFQYYEEEERQRGNFPDRFSGHQFPNYSSELNVNALLLGDSALYLCASKRISVGLPLHFGNGTRLTVT.

The sample holds a few counts of this clone. The chain recombines TRBV2 with TRBJ2-1; D unclear. Germline V gives CDR1 SNHLY, CDR2 FYNNEI. The CDR3 extends over 14 amino acids. V was shortened by 6 bases and J by 7 bases, with 16 bases between the two germline ends. CDR3 in DNA: TGTGCCAGCAGGGTACAGTGGGGTTTGAATGAGCAGTTCTTC. This codes for CASRVQWGLNEQFF.

The rearrangement joins TRBV7-9 to TRBJ1-5, with D possibly TRBD1 on 5 matching bases. Germline assignment: CDR1 SEHNR and CDR2 FQNEAQ (reference sequence). The CDR3 is 13 amino acids. V lost 5 bases, J lost 6 bases, and 11 bases lay in between. The CDR3 nucleotides read TGTGCCAGCAGCCCTGGGGGGGGTCAGCCCCAGCATTTT. Residues: CASSPGGGQPQHF.

The chain carries TRBV7-9 and TRBJ2-5, with a tentative D call TRBD2 (5 bases). Germline CDR1 SEHNR, CDR2 FQNEAQ (reference sequence). The germline V and J ends were trimmed by 6 bases and 2 bases, with 19 bases remaining between them. This CDR3 has 16 amino acids. CDR3 DNA: TGTGCCAGCAGTTTAATGGCCGGAGGTCCACAAGAGACCCAGTACTTC. Protein sequence: CASSLMAGGPQETQYF.

The CDR3, as DNA: TGTGCCAGCAGCTTCGGCGGGGACTATGGCTACACCTTC. Protein: CASSFGGDYGYTF. V is TRBV7-2 and J is TRBJ1-2, with unresolved D. The CDR3 covers 13 residues. Trimming removed 3 bases at V and 3 bases at J, with 8 bases between. Germline-derived CDR1 and CDR2 are SGHTA and FQGNSA.

The genes are TRBV7-8 and TRBJ1-1, with D possibly matching TRBD1 (5 bases). V was cut by 5 bases and J by 5 bases, with 18 bases left in between. This CDR3 contains 15 residues. Germline CDR1 and CDR2: SGHVS and FQNEAQ. This CDR3 is CASSLQHPGGTEAFF. The CDR3 bases are TGTGCCAGCAGCCTGCAACACCCCGGGGGGACTGAAGCTTTCTTT.

This clone has a handful of counts. The rearrangement joins TRBV5-6 to TRBJ1-2, with D uncertain. V lost 5 bases, J lost 5 bases, and 13 bases lay in between. This CDR3 comprises 13 residues. The germline V gene encodes CDR1 SGHDT and CDR2 YYEEEE. The CDR3 is CASSPVKGYGYTF. The CDR3 nucleotides read TGTGCCAGCAGTCCTGTAAAGGGTTATGGCTACACCTTC.

The chain combines TRBV18 with TRBJ1-6; TRBD1 matches at 9 bases. Germline CDR1 is KGHSH and CDR2 is LQKENI. The CDR3 loop spans 14 amino acids. J gave up 11 bases and V 2 bases, and 4 bases lay outside the gene matches. The CDR3, as DNA: TGTGCCAGCTCACCAGGGACAGGGTCGCCACCCCTCCACTTT. It codes for CASSPGTGSPPLHF.

With respect to this clone: At one end, the junction sequence differs from germline, possibly due to a read error. CDR3 bases: TGCAGCGTTGACCCTCTGGGCGTGATCGGGGGCTATGGCTGCACCTTC. Translation: CSVDPLGVIGGYGCTF. The chain carries TRBV29-1 and TRBJ1-2; tentatively, D is TRBD1 (6 bases). The CDR3 loop spans 16 amino acids. Germline loops: CDR1 SQVTM, CDR2 ANQGSEA.

The rearrangement joins TRBV5-1 to TRBJ2-2, with D possibly matching TRBD2 (6 bases). CDR1 is SGHRS and CDR2 is YFSETQ in the germline V gene. V dropped 2 bases and J dropped 4 bases, with 12 bases sitting between them. The CDR3 length is 15 residues. CDR3 bases: TGCGCCAGCAGCTTCTGGAGGGGAGGCACCGGGGAGCTGTTTTTT. Translation: CASSFWRGGTGELFF.

V is TRBV14 and J is TRBJ2-7; no firm D call. The CDR3 has 11 residues. V was pared by 4 bases and J by 12 bases, with 13 bases between. CDR1 is SGHDN, CDR2 FVKESK, per germline. The CDR3 protein is CASSLGHIRYF. DNA of the CDR3: TGTGCCAGCAGCCTCGGGCATATAAGGTACTTC.

The V gene is TRBV19, the J gene TRBJ1-5; 7 bases align to TRBD1. CDR1 and CDR2 (germline): LNHDA, SQIVND (reference sequence). With 9 bases clipped from V and 1 base from J, the junction kept 6 bases outside the gene matches. The CDR3 has 14 residues. CDR3 region: CASRQGLSNQPQHF. The DNA for the CDR3 is TGTGCCAGCAGACAGGGTCTGAGCAATCAGCCCCAGCATTTT.

This clone has just a few counts. The genes are TRBV2 and TRBJ1-1, with D perhaps matching TRBD1 (5 bases). The CDR3 covers 12 residues. Deletions cut 3 bases from V and 10 bases from J, with 12 bases between. Germline V CDR1 and CDR2: SNHLY, FYNNEI. In DNA form, the CDR3 reads TGTGCCAGCAGTGACCGGGACCGCTTAGCTTTCTTT. Protein product: CASSDRDRLAFF. Complete variable domain (other parts from reference TRBV2 and TRBJ1-1): EPEVTQTPSHQVTQMGQEVILRCVPISNHLYFYWYRQILGQKVEFLVSFYNNEISEKSEIFDDQFSVERPDGSNFTLKIRSTKLEDSAMYFCASSDRDRLAFFGQGTRLTVV.

This clone was seen only a few times. V usage is TRBV4-2 and J usage is TRBJ1-5, with TRBD1 identical over 8 bases. After removal of 3 bases from V and 2 bases from J, the junction contained 9 bases not matched to a gene. The CDR3 length is 17 residues. The germline gives CDR1 LGHNA, CDR2 YNFKEQ. CDR3 in DNA: TGTGCCAGCAGCCAGGCTCAGGGGGCATGGGGCAATCAGCCCCAGCATTTT. Encoded protein: CASSQAQGAWGNQPQHF.

The chain links TRBV5-4 to TRBJ2-1; the D gene is possibly TRBD1 (5 bases). Trimming took off 0 bases at V and 6 bases at J, with 7 bases between the two ends. In germline, CDR1 is SGHNT, CDR2 YYREEE (reference sequence). CDR3 length: 13 residues. The CDR3 coding sequence is TGTGCCAGCAGCTTGGGGGGCGTCAATGAGCAGTTCTTC. Protein product: CASSLGGVNEQFF.

The chain has TRBV7-2 and TRBJ2-5; D remains unclear. Looked up from germline, CDR1 is SGHTA and CDR2 is FQGNSA. V was shortened by 0 bases and J by 11 bases, with 13 bases between the two germline ends. The CDR3 has 13 residues. DNA of the CDR3: TGTGCCAGCAGCTTAGCGCAAGAGATTTGGCAGTACTTC. Its translation is CASSLAQEIWQYF.